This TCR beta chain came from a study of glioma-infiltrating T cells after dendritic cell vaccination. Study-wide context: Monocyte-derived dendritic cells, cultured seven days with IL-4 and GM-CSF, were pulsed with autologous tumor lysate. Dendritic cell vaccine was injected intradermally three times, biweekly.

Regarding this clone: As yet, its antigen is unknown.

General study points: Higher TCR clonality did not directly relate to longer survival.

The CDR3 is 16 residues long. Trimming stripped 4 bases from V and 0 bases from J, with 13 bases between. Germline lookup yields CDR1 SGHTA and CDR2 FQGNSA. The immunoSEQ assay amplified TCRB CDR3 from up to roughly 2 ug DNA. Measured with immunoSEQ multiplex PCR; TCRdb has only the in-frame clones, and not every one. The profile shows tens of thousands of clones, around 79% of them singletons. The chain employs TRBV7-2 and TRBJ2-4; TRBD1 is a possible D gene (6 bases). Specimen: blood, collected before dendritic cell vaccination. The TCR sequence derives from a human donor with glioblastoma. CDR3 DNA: TGTGCCAGCAGCTATGGGACACTTGGAGCCAAAAACATTCAGTACTTC. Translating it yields CASSYGTLGAKNIQYF. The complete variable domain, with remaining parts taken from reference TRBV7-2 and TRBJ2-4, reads GAGVSQSPSNKVTEKGKDVELRCDPISGHTALYWYRQSLGQGLEFLIYFQGNSAPDKSGLPSDRFSAERTGGSVSTLTIQRTQQEDSAVYLCASSYGTLGAKNIQYFGAGTRLSVL.